This T cell receptor beta chain was captured by sequencing in a study of vaccination effects on CD4 cells after COVID-19. Study results and limitations: Missing from the study were early post-infection timepoints, and its convalescent patients were few.

Produced via immunoSEQ multiplex PCR; TCRdb's table is partial and in-frame only. The table records some 20,000 clones, about two thirds of them present only once. J gave up 4 bases and V 0 bases, and 9 bases lay outside the gene matches. The length of the CDR3 is 17 residues. The V gene's germline CDR1 is SGHNT and CDR2 YENEEA. Expansion with viral peptide pools was applied to antigen-specific CD4+ T cells by the ViraFEST assay prior to sequencing. Following 10 days of culture, CD4+ T cells were isolated. Nobody among the vaccine recipients had prior SARS-CoV-2 infection (nucleocapsid antibodies were negative). Half-medium replacement with IL-2 medium occurred on days 3 and 7. With regard to this clone: What it recognizes is unknown.

The TCR comes from a human donor who received a COVID-19 vaccine. Sequenced material: CD4+ T cells from PBMCs cultured with HCoV-229E spike peptides, taken before COVID-19 vaccination. The rearrangement uses TRBV11-3 and TRBJ1-1; TRBD1 matches 9 bases. CDR3 in DNA: TGTGCCAGCAGCTTAGAGGCGCGGGACAGGGATGGCACTGAAGCTTTCTTT. Its protein is CASSLEARDRDGTEAFF.